Each of the 8 T cell receptor beta chains below was sequenced from the same sample in a study of cytomegalovirus exposure and HLA in healthy donors. Use of 60 Vbeta and 13 Jbeta primers characterized the PCR. Generated by immunoSEQ multiplex PCR, the TCRdb table keeps only in-frame clones and is missing some. The top ten clones hold 2% to 2.5% of a sample with 150,000 to 200,000 clones, 60% to 80% of them seen once. The sequencing sample was made of PBMCs. All receptors derive from a man aged 50 or older in good health and CMV-seropositive.

The chain joins TRBV7-6 to TRBJ1-1, with no clear D. This CDR3 spans 13 amino acids. V gave up 5 bases and J gave up 1 base, with 8 bases separating them. Germline values: CDR1 SGHVS, CDR2 FNYEAQ. CDR3: CASSTNENTEAFF. In DNA, the CDR3 is TGTGCCAGCAGCACAAATGAGAACACTGAAGCTTTCTTT.

The chain couples TRBV7-2 to TRBJ1-1; D perhaps matches TRBD1 (5 bases). Trimming cost V 5 bases and J 5 bases, with 18 bases left between them. This CDR3 has 15 residues. Germline V lookup: CDR1 SGHTA, CDR2 FQGNSA. CDR3 DNA: TGTGCCAGCAGCCTTTTCGTGACAGCGAGGACTGAAGCTTTCTTT. This codes for CASSLFVTARTEAFF.

The chain couples TRBV29-1 to TRBJ2-1; TRBD2 matches at 9 bases. The CDR3 sequence is 15 residues long. The germline gives CDR1 SQVTM, CDR2 ANQGSEA. V dropped 5 bases and J dropped 5; count of bases not matched to a gene: 10. The CDR3 is CSVQTSGHSHNEQFF. Here the CDR3 DNA reads TGCAGCGTTCAGACTAGCGGACATTCCCACAATGAGCAGTTCTTC.

The chain combines TRBV18 with TRBJ2-7; possibly TRBD1 for D (5 bases). CDR1 is KGHSH, CDR2 LQKENI, per germline. The CDR3 length is 12 residues. V was clipped by 3 bases and J by 3 bases, with 6 bases between them. DNA of the CDR3: TGTGCCAGCTCACCGGACATCTACGAGCAGTACTTC. It is translated as CASSPDIYEQYF.

The gene calls are TRBV29-1 and TRBJ2-7; D might be TRBD1 (5 bases). Trimming pared 2 bases from V and 3 bases from J, leaving 8 bases between. Per germline, CDR1 SQVTM and CDR2 ANQGSEA. The CDR3 has 12 residues. DNA of the CDR3: TGCAGCGTTGAACAGGGCGACTACGAGCAGTACTTC. Translating it yields CSVEQGDYEQYF.

This clone appeared once. The chain carries TRBV6-1 and TRBJ2-5; TRBD1 aligns across 9 bases. The DNA end is a closer match to TRBJ2-7, so the J assignment may be wrong. Germline V lookup: CDR1 MNHNS, CDR2 SASEGT. The CDR3 extends over 15 amino acids. CDR3 sequence: CASSEDGTGYYEQYF. The CDR3 coding sequence is TGTGCCAGCAGTGAAGACGGGACAGGGTACTACGAGCAGTACTTC.

The V call is TRBV5-1, the J call TRBJ2-2; a possible D gene is TRBD1 (5 bases). This CDR3 comprises 16 residues. Germline V gene lookup returns CDR1 SGHRS and CDR2 YFSETQ. V shed 0 bases and J shed 1 base, with 10 bases lying between them. The CDR3 reads CASSLAGFENTGELFF. CDR3 coding DNA: TGCGCCAGCAGCTTGGCAGGGTTCGAGAACACCGGGGAGCTGTTTTTT.

The chain carries TRBV6-6 and TRBJ2-5; 9 positions agree with TRBD1. The CDR3 contains 12 residues. Germline CDR1 and CDR2: MNHNY and SVGAGI (reference sequence). J lost 12 bases, V lost 6 bases, and 8 bases had no gene match. The CDR3 protein is CASSQGQGREYF. CDR3 DNA: TGTGCCAGCAGCCAGGGACAGGGTCGGGAGTACTTC.